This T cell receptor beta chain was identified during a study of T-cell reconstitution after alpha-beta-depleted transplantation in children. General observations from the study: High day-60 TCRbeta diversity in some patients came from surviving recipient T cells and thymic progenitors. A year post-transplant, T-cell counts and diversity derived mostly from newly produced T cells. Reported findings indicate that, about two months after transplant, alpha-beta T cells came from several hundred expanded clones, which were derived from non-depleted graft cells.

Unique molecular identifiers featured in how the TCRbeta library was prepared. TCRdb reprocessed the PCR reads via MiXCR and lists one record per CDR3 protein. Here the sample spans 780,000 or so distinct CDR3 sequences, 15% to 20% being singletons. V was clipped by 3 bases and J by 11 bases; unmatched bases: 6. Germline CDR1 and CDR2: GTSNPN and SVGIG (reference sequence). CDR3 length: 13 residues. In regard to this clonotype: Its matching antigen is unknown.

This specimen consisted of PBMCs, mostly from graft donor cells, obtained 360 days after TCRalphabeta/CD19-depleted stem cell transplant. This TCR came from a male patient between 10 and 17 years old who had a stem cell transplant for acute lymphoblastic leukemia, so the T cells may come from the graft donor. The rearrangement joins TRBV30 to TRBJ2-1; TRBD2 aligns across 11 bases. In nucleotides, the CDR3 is TGTGCCTGGAGGGTGACTAGCGGGACTAAGCAGTTCTTC. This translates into CAWRVTSGTKQFF.